These 21 T cell receptor beta chains were all obtained from the same sample, sequenced in a study of response to subunit inactivated influenza vaccine. MiXCR, applied by TCRdb to the RT-PCR reads, yields one record per CDR3 protein. The sample yields about 700,000 distinct CDR3 sequences, about 15% seen once. Here the sequenced sample was PBMCs from blood, taken around 14 days before vaccination. The receptors derive from a man aged 50-59 years who received an inactivated influenza vaccine.

The table lists this clonotype with many counts. The chain joins TRBV5-6 to TRBJ2-1; TRBD2 agrees at 7 bases. The CDR3 runs 15 residues. CDR1 is SGHDT, CDR2 YYEEEE, per germline. J lost 5 bases, V lost 4 bases, and 9 bases had no gene match. CDR3 coding DNA: TGTGCCAGCAGCGCGAGCGGGGCGGTGGACAATGAGCAGTTCTTC. It translates to CASSASGAVDNEQFF.

This clonotype was seen a handful of times. V and J are TRBV4-3 and TRBJ2-1, with 7 bases fitting TRBD2. V shed 1 base and J 6 bases; nucleotides not matched to a gene: 9. Germline V gives CDR1 LGHNA, CDR2 YSLEER. There are 16 residues in the CDR3. CDR3 DNA: TGCGCCAGCAGCCAAGGCGCCGCGGGGGAAATCAATGAGCAGTTCTTC. This gives the protein CASSQGAAGEINEQFF.

This clonotype was counted between two and nine times. J is TRBJ2-7 and V is TRBV27, with D perhaps TRBD1 (5 bases). Per the germline V gene, CDR1 is MNHEY and CDR2 is SMNVEV (reference sequence). V lost 1 base and J 3 bases, leaving 10 bases between the germline ends. This CDR3 is 14 amino acids long. CDR3 amino acids: CASSLLGRDYEQYF. Here the CDR3 DNA reads TGTGCCAGCAGTTTATTGGGCAGGGACTACGAGCAGTACTTC.

The chain has TRBV4-2 and TRBJ1-4; no firm D call. Looked up from germline, CDR1 is LGHNA and CDR2 is YNFKEQ. With 0 bases removed from V and 2 bases from J, the gap between germline ends came to 7 bases. The CDR3 is 15 residues long. The CDR3: CASSQDRATNEKLFF. CDR3 sequence (DNA): TGTGCCAGCAGCCAAGATAGGGCGACTAATGAAAAACTGTTTTTT.

Ten or more counts support this clonotype. CDR3: CASSLEQLSSNYGYTF. DNA of the CDR3: TGTGCCAGCAGCTTGGAACAGCTATCCAGCAACTATGGCTACACCTTC. The chain is built from TRBV5-6 and TRBJ1-2; D gene ambiguous. V gave up 0 bases and J gave up 2 bases, with 14 bases separating them. Looked up from germline, CDR1 is SGHDT and CDR2 is YYEEEE. This CDR3 has 16 amino acids.

The chain recombines TRBV6-1 with TRBJ1-6, with 8 bases that match TRBD1. The CDR3 is 13 residues long. Germline V lookup: CDR1 MNHNS, CDR2 SASEGT. The trim removed 7 bases at V and 7 bases at J, leaving 3 bases unmatched. The chain's CDR3 is CASMRQGNSPLHF. DNA of the CDR3: TGTGCCAGCATGAGACAGGGGAATTCACCCCTCCACTTT.

The sample holds a few counts of this clonotype. The V gene is TRBV7-9, the J gene TRBJ2-7; 8 positions agree with TRBD1. The trim removed 4 bases at V and 0 bases at J, leaving 8 bases unmatched. The CDR3 runs to 16 residues. The germline V gene encodes CDR1 SEHNR and CDR2 FQNEAQ (reference sequence). CDR3 sequence (DNA): TGTGCCAGCAGCTATGGCCGGGACAGGTACTCCTACGAGCAGTACTTC. It specifies CASSYGRDRYSYEQYF.

This chain links TRBV6-1 with TRBJ1-2; 7 bases are shared with TRBD1. Germline CDR1 and CDR2: MNHNS and SASEGT. The ends lost 5 bases at V and 3 bases at J; junction bases unmatched: 12. This CDR3 contains 16 residues. This CDR3 reads CASSPTGQDLYYGYTF. The CDR3 DNA follows: TGTGCCAGCAGTCCTACAGGACAGGACCTATACTATGGCTACACCTTC.

The V gene is TRBV4-1, the J gene TRBJ1-2; no clear D gene. Trimming cost V 4 bases and J 7 bases, with 16 bases left between them. The germline gives CDR1 MGHRA, CDR2 YSYEKL. CDR3 length: 14 residues. The CDR3 protein is CASSPMQRAAGYTF. The CDR3 DNA reads TGCGCCAGCAGCCCGATGCAGCGGGCGGCTGGCTACACCTTC.

The V gene is TRBV28, the J gene TRBJ2-1; 11 bases are shared with TRBD2. Germline V CDR1 and CDR2: MDHEN, SYDVKM. Unmatched junction bases numbered 9, after V lost 5 bases and J lost 0 bases. This CDR3 is built from 18 residues. The CDR3: CASSDTSGSASSYNEQFF. In DNA form, the CDR3 reads TGTGCCAGCAGTGACACTAGCGGGAGTGCGAGCTCCTACAATGAGCAGTTCTTC.

The gene calls are TRBV24-1 and TRBJ1-5; TRBD1 might be the D (5 bases). Germline CDR1 is KGHDR and CDR2 is SFDVKD. V lost 5 bases and J lost 1, with 8 bases in between. CDR3 length: 14 amino acids. The CDR3 sequence: CATSAGSSNQPQHF. The CDR3 DNA follows: TGTGCCACCAGTGCAGGGTCGAGCAATCAGCCCCAGCATTTT.

The J gene is TRBJ2-3, the V gene TRBV20-1; TRBD2 matches at 12 bases. CDR1 is DFQATT and CDR2 is SNEGSKA in the germline V gene (reference sequence). V was clipped by 2 bases and J by 1 base; unmatched bases: 1. The CDR3 is made up of 15 amino acids. CDR3 coding DNA: TGCAGTGCTAGATGGACTAGCGGGGGCACAGATACGCAGTATTTT. It translates to CSARWTSGGTDTQYF.

The chain employs TRBV6-1 and TRBJ2-5; TRBD2 matches 10 bases. Per the germline V gene, CDR1 is MNHNS and CDR2 is SASEGT. This CDR3 contains 16 residues. V was pared by 6 bases and J by 4 bases, with 11 bases of the junction left unmatched. CDR3 sequence: CASRLVAGGKGETQYF. The CDR3 DNA sequence: TGTGCCAGCAGATTGGTAGCGGGGGGCAAGGGAGAGACCCAGTACTTC.

CDR3 coding DNA: TGTGCCACCGGATCGGACAGGGGGGATTACGAGCAGTACTTC. It encodes CATGSDRGDYEQYF. The V gene is TRBV10-3, the J gene TRBJ2-7, with 10 bases identical to TRBD1. The length of the CDR3 is 14 residues. Trimming took 10 bases from V and 4 from J; bases not matched to a gene: 10. CDR1 is ENHRY and CDR2 is SYGVKD in the germline V gene.

J is TRBJ2-5 and V is TRBV6-2 or TRBV6-3; D is tentatively TRBD1 or TRBD2 (5 bases each). This CDR3 is built from 18 residues. Germline CDR1 MNHEY, CDR2 SVGEGT. Deletions cut 4 bases from V and 0 bases from J, with 21 bases between. The CDR3 nucleotides are TGTGCCAGCAGTTTACCTCCTTGGGACCACGTCTACCAAGAGACCCAGTACTTC. Its protein product is CASSLPPWDHVYQETQYF.

This clonotype has a handful of counts. The chain recombines TRBV4-2 with TRBJ2-1; the match to TRBD1 covers 7 bases. V shed 2 bases and J 5 bases; nucleotides not matched to a gene: 12. Germline CDR1 and CDR2: LGHNA and YNFKEQ. The CDR3 contains 17 residues. The CDR3 region is CASSQSPGTANDNEQFF. CDR3 bases: TGTGCCAGCAGCCAAAGTCCTGGGACAGCAAACGACAATGAGCAGTTCTTC.

The rearrangement joins TRBV29-1 to TRBJ2-7, with TRBD1 as a possible D gene (6 bases). Trimming left V 0 bases short and J 0 bases short, with 6 bases between. The length of the CDR3 is 13 residues. CDR1 is SQVTM, CDR2 ANQGSEA, per germline. The CDR3 is CSVEEQGSYEQYF. DNA of the CDR3: TGCAGCGTTGAAGAACAGGGCTCCTACGAGCAGTACTTC.

J is TRBJ1-1 and V is TRBV4-3; D is unresolved. The CDR3 has 12 residues. Germline lookup yields CDR1 LGHNA and CDR2 YSLEER. V dropped 3 bases and J dropped 7 bases, with 9 bases sitting between them. CDR3 DNA sequence: TGCGCCAGCAGCCAGGGTAATCTTGAAGCTTTCTTT. Protein product: CASSQGNLEAFF.

This clonotype was seen only a few times. The genes are TRBV12-3 or TRBV12-4 and TRBJ1-2; 7 bases are a match to TRBD1. The CDR3 runs to 15 residues. Trimming removed 5 bases from V and 2 bases from J; junction bases left unmatched: 8. DNA of the CDR3: TGTGCCAGCAGTCTAGACAGGGCTTTCAACTATGGCTACACCTTC. Translation: CASSLDRAFNYGYTF.

The sample holds many counts of this clonotype. The V gene is TRBV20-1, the J gene TRBJ1-1; TRBD1 matches at 7 bases. Losses at the gene ends were 2 bases for V and 7 bases for J; bases not matched to a gene: 16. CDR1 is DFQATT and CDR2 is SNEGSKA in the germline V gene (reference sequence). The CDR3 consists of 16 residues. The CDR3 coding sequence is TGCAGTGCTAGAAGGGTCGGGAACAGGGGAATTGGTGAAGCTTTCTTT. Translated, it gives CSARRVGNRGIGEAFF.

The V gene is TRBV2, the J gene TRBJ2-5; D not resolved. Germline CDR1 reads SNHLY; CDR2 reads FYNNEI. CDR3 size: 14 residues. Trimming pared 3 bases from V and 7 bases from J, leaving 15 bases between. The CDR3 DNA follows: TGTGCCAGCAGTGACCCCCCTGGGGTGGGGACCCAGTACTTC. This codes for CASSDPPGVGTQYF. The full variable domain, rest sourced from reference TRBV2 and TRBJ2-5, is EPEVTQTPSHQVTQMGQEVILRCVPISNHLYFYWYRQILGQKVEFLVSFYNNEISEKSEIFDDQFSVERPDGSNFTLKIRSTKLEDSAMYFCASSDPPGVGTQYFGPGTRLLVL.